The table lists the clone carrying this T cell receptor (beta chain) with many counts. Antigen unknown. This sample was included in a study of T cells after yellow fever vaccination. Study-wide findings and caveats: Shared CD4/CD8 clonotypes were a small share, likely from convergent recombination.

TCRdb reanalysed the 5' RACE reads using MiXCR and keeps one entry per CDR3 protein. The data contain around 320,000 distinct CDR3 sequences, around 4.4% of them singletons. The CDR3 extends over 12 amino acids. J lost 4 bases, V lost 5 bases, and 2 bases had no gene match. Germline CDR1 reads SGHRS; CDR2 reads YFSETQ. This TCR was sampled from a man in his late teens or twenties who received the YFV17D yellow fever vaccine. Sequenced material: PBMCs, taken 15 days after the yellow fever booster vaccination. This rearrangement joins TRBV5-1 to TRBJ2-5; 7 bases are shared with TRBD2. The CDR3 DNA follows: TGCGCCAGCAGTGGGGGGGGAGAGACCCAGTACTTC. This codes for CASSGGGETQYF.